Below are 17 T cell receptor beta chains sequenced from a single sample in a study of blood T cell repertoires in COVID-19. Here immunoSEQ multiplex PCR was the method, and the copy in TCRdb shows in-frame clones only, minus some. The table shows a few hundred thousand clones, with 91% occurring only once. Sequenced sample: PBMCs or T cells enriched from blood (not recorded which). All receptors derive from a woman aged 40 to 50 who had been exposed to COVID-19.

In DNA, the CDR3 is TGTGCCACCTCGCAGGGATCTGATGGCTACACCTTC. Its translation: CATSQGSDGYTF. The chain employs TRBV24-1 and TRBJ1-2, with D perhaps TRBD1 (5 bases). Germline V lookup: CDR1 KGHDR, CDR2 SFDVKD. V lost 9 bases, J lost 6 bases, and 13 bases lay in between. The CDR3 runs to 12 residues.

The chain carries TRBV6-5 and TRBJ2-7; D might be TRBD2 (6 bases). CDR1 is MNHEY, CDR2 SVGAGI, per germline. V shed 5 bases and J shed 7 bases, with 18 bases lying between them. The CDR3 totals 14 residues. The CDR3 DNA follows: TGTGCCAGCAGTCCATGGACGGGGGAAAGGGAGCAGTACTTC. It encodes CASSPWTGEREQYF.

This chain joins TRBV2 and TRBJ1-5, with 7 bases aligning to TRBD1. CDR1 SNHLY and CDR2 FYNNEI come from the germline V gene. The CDR3 loop spans 13 amino acids. Losses at the gene ends were 5 bases for V and 9 bases for J; bases not matched to a gene: 7. CDR3 DNA sequence: TGTGCCAGCAGTAGCACAGGGGATCTGCCCCAGCATTTT. Translation gives CASSSTGDLPQHF.

CDR3 in DNA: TGTGCCACCAGTGACCATGGACAGAATCTACCCCAGCATTTT. This gives the protein CATSDHGQNLPQHF. The rearrangement joins TRBV24-1 to TRBJ1-5, with TRBD1 as a possible D gene (6 bases). Germline CDR1 is KGHDR and CDR2 is SFDVKD. The CDR3 has 14 amino acids. The V and J ends lost 4 bases and 10 bases respectively, with 16 bases between them.

The chain combines TRBV5-1 with TRBJ1-1; no reliable D call. V lost 1 base and J 3 bases, leaving 10 bases between the germline ends. Germline CDR1 and CDR2: SGHRS and YFSETQ. The CDR3 length is 14 residues. CDR3 nucleotides: TGCGCCAGCAGCTTGCGAGGGAAAGACACTGAAGCTTTCTTT. It encodes CASSLRGKDTEAFF.

The chain employs TRBV19 and TRBJ2-5; 7 bases map to TRBD2. V shed 1 base, J shed 0 bases, and the junction held 5 bases outside the gene matches. The CDR3 consists of 16 residues. Germline CDR1 reads LNHDA; CDR2 reads SQIVND (reference sequence). CDR3 protein: CASSIAGTTYQETQYF. CDR3 in DNA: TGTGCCAGTAGTATAGCGGGGACTACGTACCAAGAGACCCAGTACTTC.

The rearrangement uses TRBV28 and TRBJ1-5; the match to TRBD1 covers 12 bases. The CDR3 runs to 15 residues. The V gene's germline CDR1 is MDHEN and CDR2 SYDVKM. The junction had 6 bases not matched to a gene; V was cut back by 6 bases and J by 6 bases. The CDR3 nucleotides read TGTGCCAGCAGCACGGGACAGGGGGCGGGTCAGCCCCAGCATTTT. This encodes CASSTGQGAGQPQHF.

The gene calls are TRBV12-3 or TRBV12-4 and TRBJ1-2; 7 bases line up with TRBD1. Trimming at V came to 5 bases and at J to 3 bases, leaving 3 bases not matched to a gene. CDR3 length equals 13 residues. CDR3 loop: CASSTTGYYGYTF. CDR3 DNA sequence: TGTGCCAGCAGTACGACAGGGTACTATGGCTACACCTTC.

The chain couples TRBV12-5 to TRBJ1-5, with a tentative D call TRBD1 (5 bases). CDR3 length: 14 amino acids. CDR1 LGHNT and CDR2 FRNRAP come from the germline V gene. Trimming took 6 bases from V and 0 from J, leaving 9 bases between them. The CDR3 DNA reads as TGTGCTAGTGGGTCGGGGGTTAGCAATCAGCCCCAGCATTTT. This translates into CASGSGVSNQPQHF.

The chain joins TRBV2 to TRBJ2-7, with a possible D match to TRBD1 (6 bases). V lost 6 bases to trimming and J lost 9 bases, with 15 bases between them. The CDR3 has 12 amino acids. Germline-derived CDR1 and CDR2 are SNHLY and FYNNEI. CDR3: CASRQRQAGQYF. In DNA, the CDR3 is TGTGCCAGCAGACAAAGACAGGCCGGGCAGTACTTC.

The chain recombines TRBV6-5 with TRBJ1-6; the match to TRBD1 covers 7 bases. This CDR3 spans 13 amino acids. Per germline, CDR1 MNHEY and CDR2 SVGAGI. Losses at the gene ends were 8 bases for V and 7 bases for J; bases not matched to a gene: 5. CDR3 DNA sequence: TGTGCCAGCTACAGGGGAAGAAATTCACCCCTCCACTTT. It translates to CASYRGRNSPLHF.

V and J are TRBV2 and TRBJ1-1; 7 nucleotides align to TRBD1. Losses at the gene ends were 3 bases for V and 4 bases for J; bases not matched to a gene: 5. The CDR3 runs 14 residues. Germline lookup yields CDR1 SNHLY and CDR2 FYNNEI. The CDR3 is CASSDNRGPTEAFF. CDR3 nucleotide sequence: TGTGCCAGCAGTGATAACAGGGGTCCCACTGAAGCTTTCTTT.

The chain combines TRBV2 with TRBJ2-5; a possible D gene is TRBD2 (6 bases). The CDR3 runs to 18 residues. The germline V gene has CDR1 SNHLY and CDR2 FYNNEI. Trimming removed 3 bases from V and 5 bases from J, with 25 bases in between. The CDR3 spells CASSERIGASPRGETQYF. DNA of the CDR3: TGTGCCAGCAGTGAGAGAATAGGAGCAAGTCCTCGGGGGGAGACCCAGTACTTC.

V is TRBV5-4 and J is TRBJ2-2; perhaps TRBD2 as D (6 bases). Deletions cut 0 bases from V and 4 bases from J, with 10 bases between. The germline V gene encodes CDR1 SGHNT and CDR2 YYREEE (reference sequence). This CDR3 comprises 15 residues. The CDR3 region is CASSLDGGGTGELFF. The CDR3 bases are TGTGCCAGCAGCTTGGATGGGGGAGGCACCGGGGAGCTGTTTTTT.

This chain uses TRBV3-1 (or the pseudogene TRBV3-2) with TRBJ1-2; 8 nucleotides align to TRBD1. V lost 2 bases to trimming and J lost 4 bases; unmatched junction nucleotides: 9. Germline CDR1 reads LGHDT; CDR2 reads YNNKEL (reference sequence). The CDR3 length is 16 residues. The CDR3 region is CASSQSGQGWGYGYTF. CDR3 in DNA: TGTGCCAGCAGCCAATCAGGACAGGGTTGGGGCTATGGCTACACCTTC.

The chain uses TRBV7-8 and TRBJ2-4, with a tentative D call TRBD1 (6 bases). The CDR3 totals 19 residues. Trimming took off 1 base at V and 0 bases at J, with 19 bases between the two ends. CDR1 and CDR2 from the germline V gene are SGHVS and FQNEAQ. In DNA, the CDR3 is TGTGCCAGCAGCTTAGGGTACAGGGTAGCATCGGTAGCCAAAAACATTCAGTACTTC. It codes for CASSLGYRVASVAKNIQYF.

This clone has only a few counts. V gene TRBV25-1 combines with J gene TRBJ2-1; 8 bases line up with TRBD2. The trim removed 6 bases at V and 12 bases at J, leaving 4 bases unmatched. The CDR3 length is 11 residues. The germline CDR1 and CDR2 sequences are MGHDK and SYGVNS. CDR3 region: CASSSGLAQFF. CDR3 bases: TGTGCCAGCAGCTCCGGACTAGCGCAGTTCTTC. Filled out from reference TRBV25-1 and TRBJ2-1, the complete variable domain reads EADIYQTPRYLVIGTGKKITLECSQTMGHDKMYWYQQDPGMELHLIHYSYGVNSTEKGDLSSESTVSRIRTEHFPLTLESARPSHTSQYLCASSSGLAQFFGPGTRLTVL.